These 6 T cell receptor beta chains were sequenced from one sample in a study of cytomegalovirus exposure and HLA in healthy donors. The PCR was carried out with 60 Vbeta primers and 13 Jbeta primers. Profiling relied on immunoSEQ multiplex PCR, and the TCRdb table lists in-frame clones only, not all of them. The data show 200,000 to 250,000 clones, 82% seen once. The specimen was PBMCs. The origin of the receptors is a woman in her thirties or forties in good health and CMV-seropositive.

This chain connects TRBV5-4 to TRBJ2-5; 8 bases match TRBD1. CDR1 and CDR2 (germline): SGHNT, YYREEE (reference sequence). J lost 1 base, V lost 4 bases, and 6 bases had no gene match. This CDR3 is built from 15 residues. CDR3 sequence reads: CASSTVDRAQETQYF. CDR3 in DNA: TGTGCCAGCAGCACCGTGGACAGGGCCCAAGAGACCCAGTACTTC.

The chain has TRBV4-2 and TRBJ2-7; TRBD1 matches 10 bases. CDR3 size: 14 residues. CDR1 LGHNA and CDR2 YNFKEQ come from the germline V gene. With V trimmed by 4 bases and J by 3 bases, 3 bases remained unmatched. This chain's CDR3 is CASSPGTGDYEQYF. In DNA form, the CDR3 reads TGTGCCAGCAGCCCCGGGACAGGGGACTACGAGCAGTACTTC.

The V call is TRBV30, the J call TRBJ1-2; 9 bases fit TRBD1. V lost 3 bases, J lost 7 bases, and 6 bases stayed unmatched. The CDR3 is 13 amino acids. CDR1 is GTSNPN and CDR2 is SVGIG in the germline V gene (reference sequence). CDR3 nucleotides: TGTGCCTGGAGCTACAGGGGGCGCTGTGGCTACACCTTC. As protein: CAWSYRGRCGYTF.

This chain joins TRBV5-4 and TRBJ1-2, with 9 bases lining up with TRBD1. J was trimmed by 8 bases and V by 4 bases; bases with no gene match: 9. CDR1 and CDR2 from the germline V gene are SGHNT and YYREEE (reference sequence). This CDR3 spans 14 amino acids. The CDR3 nucleotides are TGTGCCAGCAGCGGTTGGACAGGGGCGGACGGCTACACCTTC. Amino acids: CASSGWTGADGYTF.

This clone came up once. The rearrangement links TRBV18 to TRBJ2-5, with D perhaps TRBD2 (5 bases). The CDR3 is made up of 13 amino acids. CDR1 and CDR2 from the germline V gene are KGHSH and LQKENI. Trimming removed 3 bases from V and 2 bases from J, with 7 bases in between. The CDR3 DNA is TGTGCCAGCTCACCGGGGAGACAAGAGACCCAGTACTTC. The encoded protein is CASSPGRQETQYF.

This chain connects TRBV7-2 to TRBJ2-6; D might be TRBD2 (5 bases). Germline-derived CDR1 and CDR2 are SGHTA and FQGNSA. The CDR3 contains 17 residues. Trimming took off 6 bases at V and 0 bases at J, with 15 bases between the two ends. The CDR3 DNA reads TGTGCCAGCAGGGATCGGGCCGGGGACTCTGGGGCCAACGTCCTGACTTTC. It translates to CASRDRAGDSGANVLTF.